The text below deals with one T cell receptor (beta chain). This CDR3 contains 14 residues. Germline V gene sequence: CDR1 SQVTM, CDR2 ANQGSEA. Trimming took off 5 bases at V and 0 bases at J, with 13 bases between the two ends. This specimen comes from a study of T cell repertoires in cytomegalovirus infection. Whole-study context: CMV infection together with matching HLA type was indicated by public TCR beta signatures.

Via MiXCR, TCRdb re-called the reads, giving one row per CDR3 protein. Among about 740,000 distinct CDR3 sequences listed, less than 40% were seen once. The rearrangement links TRBV29-1 to TRBJ1-2; D gene ambiguous. The sample comprised PBMCs. The TCR was taken from a human donor in good health (CMV status not recorded). Some clones in this sample may be carry-over from other donors' samples. The CDR3 DNA is TGCAGCGTTCCCCAGGACGGAGCTAACTATGGCTACACCTTC. Its translation is CSVPQDGANYGYTF.